What follows is one TCR beta chain and its context. Trimming removed 0 bases from V and 2 bases from J, with 15 bases in between. Germline CDR1 SGHKS, CDR2 YYEKEE (reference sequence). The CDR3 is made up of 17 amino acids. The source of the sample is a study of blood T cell repertoires in COVID-19. Overall study context: The study drew acute and convalescent COVID-19 samples from the United States, Italy and Spain.

Participants were aged 18 to 89 years, lived in 24 US areas, and enrolled virtually. The data were produced by immunoSEQ multiplex PCR, yet TCRdb's version contains in-frame clones alone and is incomplete. Of approximately 440,000 clones in the sample, approximately 86% were seen once. Sequencing was carried out using PBMCs or T cells enriched from blood (not recorded which). The gene calls are TRBV5-5 and TRBJ1-5, with a tentative D call TRBD1 (5 bases). This clonotype was obtained from a woman aged 18-29 years who had recovered from COVID-19. CDR3 loop: CASSLGSLREGNQPQHF. The CDR3 DNA reads as TGTGCCAGCAGCTTGGGTTCGCTCAGGGAGGGCAATCAGCCCCAGCATTTT. Supplemented by reference TRBV5-5 and TRBJ1-5, the full variable domain reads DAGVTQSPTHLIKTRGQQVTLRCSPISGHKSVSWYQQVLGQGPQFIFQYYEKEERGRGNFPDRFSARQFPNYSSELNVNALLLGDSALYLCASSLGSLREGNQPQHFGDGTRLSIL.